This T cell receptor beta chain is from a study of graft-versus-host responses after intestinal transplantation. TCRdb keeps only in-frame clones here, not all; method: immunoSEQ multiplex PCR. The sample lists roughly 96,000 clones; around 90% were seen once. The CDR3 has 15 amino acids. V was clipped by 4 bases and J by 3 bases; unmatched bases: 4. Germline CDR1 and CDR2: MGHRA and YSYEKL. On this clone itself: Antigen unknown.

The TCR was taken from a human donor who received an intestinal transplant. The sequencing used unstimulated CD8+ T cells sorted from spleen or lymph node cells, collected before intestinal transplant. This sequence joins TRBV4-1 and TRBJ2-3; 10 positions agree with TRBD2. DNA for the CDR3: TGCGCCAGCAGCCCGAGGACTAGCGGTACAGATACGCAGTATTTT. Translating gives CASSPRTSGTDTQYF.